Below are 7 T cell receptor beta chains sequenced from a single sample in a study of T cell repertoires in cytomegalovirus infection. TCRdb passed the reads through MiXCR, listing each CDR3 protein once. The data show some 450,000 distinct CDR3 sequences, roughly 30% seen once. What was sequenced was PBMCs. These receptor sequences come from a human donor in good health (CMV status not recorded). Some clones in this sample may be carry-over from other donors' samples.

The chain links TRBV6-2 or TRBV6-3 to TRBJ2-2, with D perhaps assigned TRBD1 or TRBD2 (5 bases each). The CDR3 sequence is 14 residues long. The germline V gene has CDR1 MNHEY and CDR2 SVGEGT. Deletions cut 4 bases from V and 6 bases from J, with 12 bases between. CDR3 sequence reads: CASSSPPGPGELFF. CDR3 nucleotides: TGTGCCAGCAGTTCTCCGCCGGGACCCGGGGAGCTGTTTTTT.

This clonotype came up many times. The V call is TRBV7-2, the J call TRBJ1-3; D gene unclear. V was cut by 1 base and J by 2 bases, with 6 bases left in between. Germline lookup yields CDR1 SGHTA and CDR2 FQGNSA. The CDR3 extends over 14 amino acids. The DNA of the CDR3 is TGTGCCAGCAGCTTAGGCCCTACTGGAAACACCATATATTTT. Translating gives CASSLGPTGNTIYF.

This clonotype was counted ten times or more. V and J are TRBV11-2 and TRBJ2-7; TRBD1 aligns across 10 bases. CDR3 size: 17 residues. Germline V lookup: CDR1 SGHAT, CDR2 FQNNGV. V shed 6 bases and J 0 bases; nucleotides not matched to a gene: 11. The CDR3 protein is CASRPTKTGGFSYEQYF. Here the CDR3 DNA reads TGTGCCAGCAGACCAACGAAGACAGGGGGCTTCTCCTACGAGCAGTACTTC.

Regarding this clonotype: One end of the junction fails to match germline, which may point to a read error. The rearrangement links TRBV4-1 to TRBJ2-7; 7 bases fit TRBD2. The germline CDR1 and CDR2 sequences are MGHRA and YSYEKL. The CDR3 is made up of 17 amino acids. The CDR3 DNA sequence: TGCGCCAGAAGCCAACGTGGGGCGGGGGACCTCCACTACGAGCAGTACTTC. As protein: CARSQRGAGDLHYEQYF.

V is TRBV2 and J is TRBJ1-3; 7 nucleotides agree with TRBD1. This CDR3 is 15 amino acids long. Germline loops: CDR1 SNHLY, CDR2 FYNNEI. V shed 4 bases and J 4 bases; nucleotides not matched to a gene: 7. This CDR3 reads CASSVAHRGGNTIYF. The CDR3 DNA is TGTGCCAGCAGTGTTGCCCACAGGGGAGGAAACACCATATATTTT.

This clonotype was seen a handful of times. The chain carries TRBV7-6 and TRBJ2-5; 7 bases align to TRBD1. The CDR3 sequence is 13 residues long. Germline-derived CDR1 and CDR2 are SGHVS and FNYEAQ. The J segment lost 5 bases and the V segment lost 5 bases, leaving 5 bases of the junction unmatched. CDR3 protein: CASSKGAGETQYF. The CDR3 DNA reads TGTGCCAGCAGCAAGGGGGCCGGGGAGACCCAGTACTTC.

This sequence joins TRBV2 and TRBJ1-4; D is perhaps TRBD1 (5 bases). Germline V lookup: CDR1 SNHLY, CDR2 FYNNEI. V was trimmed by 5 bases and J by 2 bases, leaving 15 bases between them. The CDR3 covers 16 residues. The CDR3 sequence: CASSLQTGGTNEKLFF. CDR3 coding DNA: TGTGCCAGCAGTCTCCAGACCGGGGGGACTAATGAAAAACTGTTTTTT.